This T cell receptor (beta chain) comes out of a study of regulatory T cells in long-lasting Graves disease. Construction of the TCR beta libraries employed iRepertoire HTBI primers in conjunction with Arm-PCR of CDR3 regions. TCRdb re-called the multiplex PCR reads through MiXCR, storing one row per CDR3 protein. The data contain 420,000 or so distinct CDR3 sequences, around 20% of them singletons. This clonotype was seen a few times. Its antigen is unidentified. Study conclusions and caveats: The sample size was small, and this may have reduced accuracy.

Time point: persistent/refractory GD, antithyroid drugs over 5 years with positive TRAb. PBMC RNA was the source of the TCR library. V gave up 0 bases and J gave up 9 bases, with 6 bases separating them. The CDR3 loop spans 12 amino acids. Germline loops: CDR1 SGHVS, CDR2 FNYEAQ. The chain combines TRBV7-6 with TRBJ2-1; D unclear. This specimen consisted of peripheral blood mononuclear cells (PBMCs), obtained when the disease was refractory, from a patient treated with antithyroid drugs. This TCR was sampled from a female donor with Graves disease. CDR3 region: CASSLAVGEQFF. As DNA, the CDR3 is TGTGCCAGCAGCTTAGCTGTTGGTGAGCAGTTCTTC.